The subject of this entry is one T cell receptor (beta chain). Its antigen is still unknown. Sequencing libraries made from TCR beta cDNA carried unique molecular identifiers. TCRdb fed the PCR reads into MiXCR, producing one record per CDR3 protein. The data show fewer than 850,000 distinct CDR3 sequences, roughly 27% seen once. This specimen belongs to a study of post-analysis software for immune sequencing data. For the study at large: There were relapsing-remitting, secondary progressive and progressive-relapsing multiple sclerosis among the disease courses included.

Study observations and caveats: F-measure co-clustering was strong for batch-matched samples. Diversity measured as normalized Chao1 was significantly lower in multiple sclerosis patients than in controls.

The origin of this receptor is a girl between 10 and 17 years old with multiple sclerosis. The sample taken for sequencing was blood.

The CDR3 DNA reads TGCAGTGCTAGGCTAGGCGGGGGATTACCTAGCACAGATACGCAGTATTTT. It translates to CSARLGGGLPSTDTQYF. V gene TRBV20-1 combines with J gene TRBJ2-3, with 7 bases lining up with TRBD2. The CDR3 length is 17 residues. Per germline, CDR1 DFQATT and CDR2 SNEGSKA (reference sequence). The junction had 12 bases not matched to a gene; V was cut back by 3 bases and J by 0 bases.